This TCR beta chain was identified during a study of Ad26.COV2.S vaccination and SARS-CoV-2 variants. Study at large: Donor joined the COV1001 Ad26.COV2.S trial arm. Ad26.COV2.S shots went into the muscle once or twice, 56 days apart. Broader study findings: Marked by substantial breadth, spike-specific CD8+ and CD4+ T cell responses were reportedly seen after vaccination. With respect to non-spike TCR breadth, vaccine and placebo recipients were similar.

This clone was counted between two and nine times. The antigen is not known. Treatment of the sample: approximately 18 received Ad26.COV2.S at low or high dose, single or two shots; about 5 received placebo; per-sample allocation not given. Collection of the samples took place on day 63 after the first injection of vaccine or placebo. The assay was immunoSEQ multiplex PCR, and TCRdb's table has in-frame clones only and misses some. This table has roughly 460,000 clones, 89% appearing once. The CDR3 consists of 13 residues. Deletions cut 5 bases from V and 5 bases from J, with 10 bases between. Per germline, CDR1 SGHAT and CDR2 FQNNGV.

Sequenced material: peripheral blood, taken in a trial of Ad26.COV2.S vaccine versus placebo. The sequence was collected from a person between 18 and 65 years old who received the Ad26.COV2.S COVID-19 vaccine or a placebo. The gene calls are TRBV11-2 and TRBJ1-5; no firm D call. CDR3 nucleotides: TGTGCCAGCAGCCGGGCTGGTGATCAGCCCCAGCATTTT. Amino acid sequence: CASSRAGDQPQHF.